This T cell receptor beta chain appears in the sequencing data of a study of OX40 agonist ivuxolimab in advanced cancers. Produced via immunoSEQ multiplex PCR; TCRdb's table is partial and in-frame only. This table has about 44,000 clones, 75% to 90% appearing once. CDR1 is MNHEY and CDR2 is SVGAGI in the germline V gene. V lost 5 bases to trimming and J lost 3 bases; unmatched junction nucleotides: 5. CDR3 length: 14 amino acids. This clonotype was obtained from an adult with an advanced solid tumor such as melanoma, head and neck, liver or kidney cancer. V and J are TRBV6-5 and TRBJ1-1; 8 bases line up with TRBD1. The input for sequencing was CD4+ or CD8+ T cells sorted from blood, taken in a trial of the OX40 agonist ivuxolimab. This CDR3 is CASSRDRGDTEAFF. In DNA, the CDR3 is TGTGCCAGCAGTCGCGACAGGGGTGACACTGAAGCTTTCTTT.